These T cell receptor beta chains were read from a single sample in a study of T cells after yellow fever vaccination. TCRdb used MiXCR to reprocess the 5' RACE reads, holding one entry per CDR3 protein. The table includes about 260,000 distinct CDR3 sequences, around 4.9% detected once. This specimen was CD4+ T cells sorted from PBMCs, taken on the day of the yellow fever booster vaccination. The origin of the receptors is a man in his late teens or twenties who received the YFV17D yellow fever vaccine. Each CDR3 is given with its conserved first and last residue. D genes are given only for firm matches. Rows may omit the clone size; those that give it use once, few, many or a size class.

TRBD2	-	TRBV10-3	TRBJ2-5	CAISSGSGGTTQYF	TGTGCCATCAGCTCGGGGAGCGGGGGAACGACCCAGTACTTC
TRBD1	few	TRBV4-1	TRBJ2-4	CASSQAYRGFKNIQYF	TGCGCCAGCAGCCAAGCTTACAGGGGTTTCAAAAACATTCAGTACTTC
-	-	TRBV20-1	TRBJ1-1	CSAQDSSLNTEAFF	TGCAGTGCTCAAGACTCGTCCCTGAACACTGAAGCTTTCTTT
TRBD1	-	TRBV7-2	TRBJ1-6	CASSLVRLGRGSSYNSPLHF	TGTGCCAGCAGCTTAGTCCGGTTGGGCAGGGGGAGCTCCTATAATTCACCCCTCCACTTT
-	once	TRBV5-1	TRBJ1-1	CASSLFDRNTEAFF	TGCGCCAGCAGCTTGTTCGACAGGAACACTGAAGCTTTCTTT
-	many	TRBV7-2	TRBJ2-5	CASSLAWLQETQYF	TGTGCCAGCAGCTTAGCGTGGCTGCAAGAGACCCAGTACTTC
-	-	TRBV23-1	TRBJ2-5	CASSQGRAPCQETQYF	TGCGCCAGCAGTCAAGGCAGGGCTCCCTGCCAAGAGACCCAGTACTTC
-	-	TRBV19	TRBJ1-2	CASSIRPSDQHGYTF	TGTGCCAGTAGTATCAGACCGTCGGATCAGCATGGCTACACCTTC
TRBD2	few	TRBV20-1	TRBJ2-7	CSARNSGGYEQYF	TGCAGTGCTAGAAACAGCGGGGGCTACGAGCAGTACTTC
TRBD1	-	TRBV2	TRBJ2-1	CASRTLDRGLYNEQFF	TGTGCCAGCCGGACCTTGGACAGGGGCCTATACAATGAGCAGTTCTTC
-	few	TRBV5-1	TRBJ1-2	CASSLDGSDNYGYTF	TGCGCCAGCAGCTTGGACGGGAGTGACAACTATGGCTACACCTTC
-	few	TRBV19	TRBJ1-3	CASSITDSGNTIYF	TGTGCCAGTAGTATCACGGACTCTGGAAACACCATATATTTT
TRBD1	many	TRBV6-2/TRBV6-3	TRBJ1-1	CASSYDNRGRVNTEAFF	TGTGCCAGCAGTTACGATAACAGGGGGCGCGTGAACACTGAAGCTTTCTTT
-	-	TRBV6-2/TRBV6-3	TRBJ1-1	CASSNRREAGAFF	TGTGCCAGCAGTAACCGACGCGAGGCAGGGGCTTTCTTT
TRBD2	-	TRBV15	TRBJ2-5	CATSRGGAQETQYF	TGTGCCACCAGCAGGGGAGGGGCCCAAGAGACCCAGTACTTC
TRBD1	many	TRBV12-3/TRBV12-4	TRBJ2-1	CASRGTGNNEQFF	TGTGCCAGCAGGGGGACAGGGAACAATGAGCAGTTCTTC
-	-	TRBV7-2	TRBJ2-2	CASRGSSANTGELFF	TGTGCCAGCAGAGGGTCGTCCGCGAACACCGGGGAGCTGTTTTTT
-	-	TRBV4-3	TRBJ2-5	CASSQEGHPTETQYF	TGCGCCAGCAGCCAAGAGGGACACCCGACGGAGACCCAGTACTTC
TRBD1	-	TRBV5-1	TRBJ1-1	CASRGTGFYTEAFF	TGCGCCAGCAGAGGGACAGGGTTTTACACTGAAGCTTTCTTT
-	-	TRBV2	TRBJ2-5	CASRGGHAETQYF	TGTGCCAGCAGGGGGGGCCACGCTGAGACCCAGTACTTC
-	-	TRBV5-1	TRBJ2-3	CASRSQGYTDTQYF	TGCGCCAGCAGATCCCAGGGATACACAGATACGCAGTATTTT
TRBD2	-	TRBV11-1	TRBJ2-1	CASRIAGGPNEQFF	TGTGCCAGCAGGATAGCGGGGGGGCCCAATGAGCAGTTCTTC
-	-	TRBV2	TRBJ1-1	CASSEEMAGNTEAFF	TGTGCCAGCAGTGAAGAGATGGCCGGGAACACTGAAGCTTTCTTT
TRBD1	few	TRBV11-2	TRBJ1-2	CASSLDRGTLYGYTF	TGTGCCAGCAGCTTAGACAGGGGGACCCTCTATGGCTACACCTTC
-	-	TRBV5-1	TRBJ2-5	CASSLGAGRAETQYF	TGCGCCAGCAGCTTGGGGGCAGGTCGGGCAGAGACCCAGTACTTC
-	many	TRBV4-3	TRBJ2-7	CASSQGPDIYEQYF	TGCGCCAGCAGCCAAGGCCCTGACATCTACGAGCAGTACTTC
-	few	TRBV20-1	TRBJ1-2	CSATGGDRGYTF	TGCAGTGCAACGGGAGGGGATCGCGGCTACACCTTC
TRBD1	many	TRBV6-2/TRBV6-3	TRBJ1-1	CASSAQGGTEAFF	TGTGCCAGCAGTGCACAGGGGGGCACTGAAGCTTTCTTT
-	many	TRBV24-1	TRBJ2-1	CATSDRNRAPYNEQFF	TGTGCCACCAGTGACCGAAACAGGGCCCCATACAATGAGCAGTTCTTC
-	-	TRBV6-2/TRBV6-3	TRBJ1-4	CASYGNFNEKLFF	TGTGCCAGCTACGGGAACTTTAATGAAAAACTGTTTTTT
-	few	TRBV7-2	TRBJ2-1	CASSLAVGTYNEQFF	TGTGCCAGCAGCTTAGCAGTGGGCACATACAATGAGCAGTTCTTC
-	many	TRBV12-3/TRBV12-4	TRBJ1-4	CASSGFASTKPTNEKLFF	TGTGCCAGCAGTGGGTTCGCCTCGACGAAGCCAACTAATGAAAAACTGTTTTTT
TRBD1	few	TRBV7-8	TRBJ2-3	CASSPRTGGRINRDTQYF	TGTGCCAGCAGCCCAAGGACAGGGGGCAGGATTAACCGAGATACGCAGTATTTT
TRBD1	few	TRBV4-1	TRBJ1-6	CASSQQGQGGSPLHF	TGCGCCAGCAGCCAGCAAGGACAGGGTGGCTCACCCCTCCACTTT
-	-	TRBV3-1	TRBJ1-2	CASSHLNDYGYTF	TGTGCCAGCAGCCACCTCAATGACTATGGCTACACCTTC
-	-	TRBV7-2	TRBJ2-2	CASSFYRGLTNTGELFF	TGTGCCAGCAGCTTCTATCGAGGACTTACGAACACCGGGGAGCTGTTTTTT
-	many	TRBV3-1	TRBJ1-5	CASSLWAGGNQPQHF	TGTGCCAGCAGCCTCTGGGCCGGAGGCAATCAGCCCCAGCATTTT